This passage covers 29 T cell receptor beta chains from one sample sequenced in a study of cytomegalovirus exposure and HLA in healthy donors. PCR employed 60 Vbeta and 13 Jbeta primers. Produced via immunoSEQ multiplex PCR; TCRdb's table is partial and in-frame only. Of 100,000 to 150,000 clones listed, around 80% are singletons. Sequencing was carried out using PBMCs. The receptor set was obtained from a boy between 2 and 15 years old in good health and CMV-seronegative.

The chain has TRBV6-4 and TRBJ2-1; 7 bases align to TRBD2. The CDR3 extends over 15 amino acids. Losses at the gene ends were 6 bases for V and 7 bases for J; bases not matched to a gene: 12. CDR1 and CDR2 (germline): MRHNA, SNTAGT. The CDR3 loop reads CASSAQRESPNEQFF. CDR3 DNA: TGTGCCAGCAGCGCACAGCGGGAATCCCCTAATGAGCAGTTCTTC.

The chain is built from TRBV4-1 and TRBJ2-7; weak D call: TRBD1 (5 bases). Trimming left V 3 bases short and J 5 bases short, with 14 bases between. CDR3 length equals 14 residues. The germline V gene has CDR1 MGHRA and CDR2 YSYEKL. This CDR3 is CASSHVGEGNEQYF. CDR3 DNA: TGCGCCAGCAGCCACGTAGGGGAAGGGAACGAGCAGTACTTC.

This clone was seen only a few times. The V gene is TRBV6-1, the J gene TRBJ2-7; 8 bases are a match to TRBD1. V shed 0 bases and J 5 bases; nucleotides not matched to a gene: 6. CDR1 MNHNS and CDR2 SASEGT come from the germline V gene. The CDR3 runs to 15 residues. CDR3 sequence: CASSEAPQGANEQYF. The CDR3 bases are TGTGCCAGCAGTGAAGCTCCGCAGGGGGCGAACGAGCAGTACTTC.

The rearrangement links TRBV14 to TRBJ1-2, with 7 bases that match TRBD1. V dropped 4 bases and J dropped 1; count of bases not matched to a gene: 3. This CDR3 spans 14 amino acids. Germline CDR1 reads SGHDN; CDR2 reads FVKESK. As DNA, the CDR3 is TGTGCCAGCAGCCCAAGGGACAGTAACTATGGCTACACCTTC. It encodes CASSPRDSNYGYTF.

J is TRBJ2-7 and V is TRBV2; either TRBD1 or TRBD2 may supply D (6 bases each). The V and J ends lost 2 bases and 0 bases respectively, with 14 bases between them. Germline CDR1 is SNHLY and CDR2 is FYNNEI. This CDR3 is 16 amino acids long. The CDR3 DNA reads TGTGCCAGCAGTGAAAGAGGACAGACTAGCTCCTACGAGCAGTACGTC. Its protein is CASSERGQTSSYEQYV.

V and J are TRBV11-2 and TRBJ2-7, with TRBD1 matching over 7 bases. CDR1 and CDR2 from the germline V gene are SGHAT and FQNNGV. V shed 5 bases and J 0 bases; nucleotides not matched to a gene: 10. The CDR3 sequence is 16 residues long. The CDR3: CASSPPPGQFSYEQYF. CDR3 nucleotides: TGTGCCAGCAGCCCCCCACCGGGACAGTTCTCCTACGAGCAGTACTTC.

The CDR3 DNA follows: TGTGCCAGCAGTGAAAAGGTAGCGGGAGTGGATGAGCAGTTCTTC. Amino acid sequence: CASSEKVAGVDEQFF. The chain has TRBV6-1 and TRBJ2-1; 9 bases map to TRBD2. Germline V CDR1 and CDR2: MNHNS, SASEGT. J gave up 8 bases and V 2 bases, and 7 bases lay outside the gene matches. The CDR3 has 15 residues.

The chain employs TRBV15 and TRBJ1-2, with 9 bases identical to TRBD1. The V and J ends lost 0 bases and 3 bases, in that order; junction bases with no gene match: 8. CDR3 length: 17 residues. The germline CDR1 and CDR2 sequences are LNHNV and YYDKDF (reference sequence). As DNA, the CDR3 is TGTGCCACCAGCAGAGATTCACGGACAGGGGAGTACTATGGCTACACCTTC. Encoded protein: CATSRDSRTGEYYGYTF.

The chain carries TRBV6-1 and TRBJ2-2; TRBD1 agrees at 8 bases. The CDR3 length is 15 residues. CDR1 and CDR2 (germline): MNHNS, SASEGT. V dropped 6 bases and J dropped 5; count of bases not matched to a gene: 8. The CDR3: CASSRQGPGTGELFF. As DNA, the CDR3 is TGTGCCAGCAGCCGACAGGGGCCCGGAACCGGGGAGCTGTTTTTT.

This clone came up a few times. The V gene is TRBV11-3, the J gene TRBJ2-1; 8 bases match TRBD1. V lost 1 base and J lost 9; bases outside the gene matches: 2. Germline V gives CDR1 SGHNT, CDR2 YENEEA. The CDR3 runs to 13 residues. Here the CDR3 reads CASSLAGGSEQFF. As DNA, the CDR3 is TGTGCCAGCAGCTTAGCAGGGGGCAGTGAGCAGTTCTTC.

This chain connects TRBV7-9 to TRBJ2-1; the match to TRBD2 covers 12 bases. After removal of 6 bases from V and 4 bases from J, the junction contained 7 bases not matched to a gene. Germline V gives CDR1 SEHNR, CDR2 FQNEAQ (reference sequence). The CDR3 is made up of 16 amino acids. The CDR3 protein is CASSTTSGRTYNEQFF. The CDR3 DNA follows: TGTGCCAGCAGTACAACTAGCGGGAGGACGTACAATGAGCAGTTCTTC.

CDR3 residues: CASSVASGSTDTQYF. CDR3 in DNA: TGTGCCAGCAGTGTGGCTAGCGGGAGCACAGATACGCAGTATTTT. The rearrangement uses TRBV6-4 and TRBJ2-3; 8 positions match TRBD2. The CDR3 has 15 residues. Germline loops: CDR1 MRHNA, CDR2 SNTAGT. Germline trimming cut 4 bases from V and 0 bases from J; bases unmatched to any gene: 3.

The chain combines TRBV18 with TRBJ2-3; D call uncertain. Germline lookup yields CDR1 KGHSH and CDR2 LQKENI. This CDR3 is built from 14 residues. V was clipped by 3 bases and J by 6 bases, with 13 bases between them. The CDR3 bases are TGTGCCAGCTCACCGGTTGAAGGCGGCGATACGCAGTATTTT. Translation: CASSPVEGGDTQYF.

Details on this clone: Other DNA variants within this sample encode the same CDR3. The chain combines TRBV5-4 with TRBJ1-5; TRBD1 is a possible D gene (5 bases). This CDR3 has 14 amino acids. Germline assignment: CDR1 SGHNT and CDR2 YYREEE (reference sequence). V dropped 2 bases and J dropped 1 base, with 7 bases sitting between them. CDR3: CASSLSGSNQPQHF. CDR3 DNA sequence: TGTGCCAGCAGCTTATCAGGGAGCAATCAGCCCCAGCATTTT. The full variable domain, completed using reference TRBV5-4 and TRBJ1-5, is ETGVTQSPTHLIKTRGQQVTLRCSSQSGHNTVSWYQQALGQGPQFIFQYYREEENGRGNFPPRFSGLQFPNYSSELNVNALELDDSALYLCASSLSGSNQPQHFGDGTRLSIL.

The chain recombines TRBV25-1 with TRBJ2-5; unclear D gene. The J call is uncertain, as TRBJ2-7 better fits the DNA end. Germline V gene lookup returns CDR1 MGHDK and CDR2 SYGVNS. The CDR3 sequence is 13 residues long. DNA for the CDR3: TGTGCCAGCAGTCCTAGTGGCCCCTACGAGCAGTACTTC. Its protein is CASSPSGPYEQYF.

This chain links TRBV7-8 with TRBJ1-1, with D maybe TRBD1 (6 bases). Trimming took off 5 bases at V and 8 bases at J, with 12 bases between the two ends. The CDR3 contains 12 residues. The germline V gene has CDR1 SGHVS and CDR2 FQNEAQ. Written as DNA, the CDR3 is TGTGCCAGCAGCCAGTGGGGGCAGGAAGCTTTCTTT. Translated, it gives CASSQWGQEAFF.

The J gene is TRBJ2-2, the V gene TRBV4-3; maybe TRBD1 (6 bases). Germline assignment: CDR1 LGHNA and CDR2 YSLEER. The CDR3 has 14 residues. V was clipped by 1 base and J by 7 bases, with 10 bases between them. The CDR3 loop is CASSQGQDFGELFF. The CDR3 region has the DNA TGCGCCAGCAGCCAAGGACAGGATTTCGGGGAGCTGTTTTTT.

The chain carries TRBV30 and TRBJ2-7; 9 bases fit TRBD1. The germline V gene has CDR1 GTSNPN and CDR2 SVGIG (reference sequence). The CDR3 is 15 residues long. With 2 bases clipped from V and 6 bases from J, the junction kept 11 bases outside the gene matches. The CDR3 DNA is TGTGCCTGGAGTCGGGGGGACAGGGAGGTTGGCGAGCAGTACTTC. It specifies CAWSRGDREVGEQYF.

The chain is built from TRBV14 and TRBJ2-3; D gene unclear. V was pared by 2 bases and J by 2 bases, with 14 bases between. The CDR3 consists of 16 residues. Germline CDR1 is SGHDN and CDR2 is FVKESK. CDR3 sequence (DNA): TGTGCCAGCAGCCAACTGCGGTCCGTGGCCACAGATACGCAGTATTTT. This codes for CASSQLRSVATDTQYF.

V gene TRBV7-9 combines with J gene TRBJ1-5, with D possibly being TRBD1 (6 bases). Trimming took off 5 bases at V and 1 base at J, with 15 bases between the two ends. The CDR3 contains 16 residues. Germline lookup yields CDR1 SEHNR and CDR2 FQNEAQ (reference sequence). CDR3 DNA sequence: TGTGCCAGCAGCAAGGGGGTAGGGTCGAGCAATCAGCCCCAGCATTTT. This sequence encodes CASSKGVGSSNQPQHF. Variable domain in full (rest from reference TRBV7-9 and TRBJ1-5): DTGVSQNPRHKITKRGQNVTFRCDPISEHNRLYWYRQTLGQGPEFLTYFQNEAQLEKSRLLSDRFSAERPKGSFSTLEIQRTEQGDSAMYLCASSKGVGSSNQPQHFGDGTRLSIL.

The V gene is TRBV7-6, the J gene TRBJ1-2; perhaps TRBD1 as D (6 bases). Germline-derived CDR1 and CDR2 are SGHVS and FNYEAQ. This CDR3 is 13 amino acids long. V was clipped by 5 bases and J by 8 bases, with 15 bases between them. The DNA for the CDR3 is TGTGCCAGCAGCGGAGGACAGTTCTTCGGCTACACCTTC. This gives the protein CASSGGQFFGYTF.

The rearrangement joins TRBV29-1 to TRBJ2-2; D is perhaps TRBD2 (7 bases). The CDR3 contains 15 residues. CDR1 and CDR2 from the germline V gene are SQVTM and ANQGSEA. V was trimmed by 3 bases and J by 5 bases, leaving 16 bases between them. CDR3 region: CSVEEGGIETGELFF. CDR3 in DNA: TGCAGCGTTGAGGAGGGGGGGATAGAAACCGGGGAGCTGTTTTTT.

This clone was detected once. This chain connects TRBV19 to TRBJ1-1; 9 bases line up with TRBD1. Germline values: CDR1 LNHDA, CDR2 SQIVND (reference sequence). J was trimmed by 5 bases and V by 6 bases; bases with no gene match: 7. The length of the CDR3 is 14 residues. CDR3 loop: CASSWDRAITEAFF. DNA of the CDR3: TGTGCCAGTAGCTGGGACAGGGCGATTACTGAAGCTTTCTTT.

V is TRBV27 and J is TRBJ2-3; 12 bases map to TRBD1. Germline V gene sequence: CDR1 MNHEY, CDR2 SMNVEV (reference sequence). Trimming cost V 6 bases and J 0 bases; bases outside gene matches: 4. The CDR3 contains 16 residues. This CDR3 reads CASSRDRGPSTDTQYF. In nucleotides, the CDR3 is TGTGCCAGCAGCCGGGACAGGGGGCCTAGCACAGATACGCAGTATTTT.

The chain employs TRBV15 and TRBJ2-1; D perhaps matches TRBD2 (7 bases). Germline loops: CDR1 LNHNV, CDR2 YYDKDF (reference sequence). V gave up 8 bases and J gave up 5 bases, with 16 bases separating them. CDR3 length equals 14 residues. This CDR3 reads CATQGSGKNNEQFF. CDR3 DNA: TGTGCCACCCAGGGGAGCGGGAAAAACAATGAGCAGTTCTTC.

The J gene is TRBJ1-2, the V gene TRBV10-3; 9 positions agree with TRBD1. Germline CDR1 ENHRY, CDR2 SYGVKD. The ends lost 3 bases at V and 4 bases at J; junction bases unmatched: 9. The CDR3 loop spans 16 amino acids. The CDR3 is CAISDRDRVSGYGYTF. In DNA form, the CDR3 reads TGTGCCATCAGTGACCGGGACAGGGTTTCGGGCTATGGCTACACCTTC.

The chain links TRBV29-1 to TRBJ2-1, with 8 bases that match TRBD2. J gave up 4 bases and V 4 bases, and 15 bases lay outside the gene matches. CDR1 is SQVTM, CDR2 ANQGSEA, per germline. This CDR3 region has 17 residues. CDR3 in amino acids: CSVAGGGLAGHYNEQFF. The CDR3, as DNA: TGCAGCGTTGCCGGGGGGGGGCTAGCGGGCCATTACAATGAGCAGTTCTTC.

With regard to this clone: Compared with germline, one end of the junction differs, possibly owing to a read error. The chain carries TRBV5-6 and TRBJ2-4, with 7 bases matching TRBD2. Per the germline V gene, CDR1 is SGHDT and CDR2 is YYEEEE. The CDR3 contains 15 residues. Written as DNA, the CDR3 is TGTGCCAGCAGATTGGGGGGGGGTGGGATAGACATTCAGTACTTC. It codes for CASRLGGGGIDIQYF.

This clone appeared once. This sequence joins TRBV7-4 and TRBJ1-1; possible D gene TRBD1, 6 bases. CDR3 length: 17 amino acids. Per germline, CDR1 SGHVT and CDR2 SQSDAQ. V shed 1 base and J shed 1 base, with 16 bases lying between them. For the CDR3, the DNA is TGTGCCAGCAGCTTAGGGGGTAGGGGGAGGGGGAACACTGAAGCTTTCTTT. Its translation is CASSLGGRGRGNTEAFF.